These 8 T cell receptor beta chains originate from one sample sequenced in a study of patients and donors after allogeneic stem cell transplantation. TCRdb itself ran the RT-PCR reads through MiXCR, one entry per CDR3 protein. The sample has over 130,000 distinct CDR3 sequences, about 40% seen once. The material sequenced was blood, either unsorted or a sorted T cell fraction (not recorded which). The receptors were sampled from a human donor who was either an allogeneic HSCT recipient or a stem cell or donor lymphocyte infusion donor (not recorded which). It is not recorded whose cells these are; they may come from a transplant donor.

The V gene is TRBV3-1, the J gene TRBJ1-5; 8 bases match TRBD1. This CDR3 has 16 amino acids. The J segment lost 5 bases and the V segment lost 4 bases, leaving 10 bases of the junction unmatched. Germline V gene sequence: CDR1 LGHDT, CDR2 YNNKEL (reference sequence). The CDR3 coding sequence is TGTGCCAGCAGCCCCCAAGAAACGACAGGGGATCAGCCCCAGCATTTT. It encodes CASSPQETTGDQPQHF.

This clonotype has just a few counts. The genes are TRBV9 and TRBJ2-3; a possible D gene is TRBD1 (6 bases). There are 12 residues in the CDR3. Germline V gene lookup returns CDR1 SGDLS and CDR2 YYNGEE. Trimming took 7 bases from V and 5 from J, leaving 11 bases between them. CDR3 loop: CASGNREDTQYF. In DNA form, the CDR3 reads TGTGCCAGCGGCAACAGGGAAGATACGCAGTATTTT.

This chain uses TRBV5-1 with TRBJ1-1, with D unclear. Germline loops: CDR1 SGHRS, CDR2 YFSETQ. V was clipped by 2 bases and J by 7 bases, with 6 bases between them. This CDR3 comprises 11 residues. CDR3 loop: CASSFGNEAFF. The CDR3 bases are TGCGCCAGCAGCTTTGGGAATGAAGCTTTCTTT.

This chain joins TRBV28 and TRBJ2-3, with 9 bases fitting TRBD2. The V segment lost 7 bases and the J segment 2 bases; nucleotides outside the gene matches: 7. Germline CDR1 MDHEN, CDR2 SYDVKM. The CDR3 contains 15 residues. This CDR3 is CASIFLAGLTDTQYF. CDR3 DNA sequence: TGTGCCAGCATTTTCCTAGCGGGGCTCACAGATACGCAGTATTTT. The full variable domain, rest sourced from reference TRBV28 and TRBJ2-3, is DVKVTQSSRYLVKRTGEKVFLECVQDMDHENMFWYRQDPGLGLRLIYFSYDVKMKEKGDIPEGYSVSREKKERFSLILESASTNQTSMYLCASIFLAGLTDTQYFGPGTRLTVL.

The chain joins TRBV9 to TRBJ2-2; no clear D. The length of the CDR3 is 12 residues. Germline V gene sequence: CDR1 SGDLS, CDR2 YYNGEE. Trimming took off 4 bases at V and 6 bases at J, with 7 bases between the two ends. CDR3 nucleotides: TGTGCCAGCAGCTCCTCAGCCGGGGAGCTGTTTTTT. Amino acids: CASSSSAGELFF.

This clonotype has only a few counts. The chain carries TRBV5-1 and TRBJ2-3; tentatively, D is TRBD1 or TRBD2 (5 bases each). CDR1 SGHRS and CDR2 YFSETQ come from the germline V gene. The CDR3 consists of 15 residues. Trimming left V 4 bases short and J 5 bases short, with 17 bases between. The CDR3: CASSTRDGWGDTQYF. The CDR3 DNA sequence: TGCGCCAGCAGCACCCGGGACGGGTGGGGAGATACGCAGTATTTT.

In DNA form, the CDR3 reads TGCGCCAGCAGCCAAGATATGGGGGATCGCGCTTTCTTT. Translation gives CASSQDMGDRAFF. This chain links TRBV4-3 with TRBJ1-1; perhaps TRBD1 as D (5 bases). The CDR3 covers 13 residues. Germline CDR1 is LGHNA and CDR2 is YSLEER. Deletions cut 0 bases from V and 11 bases from J, with 13 bases between.

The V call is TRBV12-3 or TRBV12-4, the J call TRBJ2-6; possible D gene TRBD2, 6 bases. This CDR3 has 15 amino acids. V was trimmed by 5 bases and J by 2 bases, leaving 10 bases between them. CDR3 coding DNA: TGTGCCAGCAGTCCGGGGGAGACTGGGGCCAACGTCCTGACTTTC. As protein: CASSPGETGANVLTF.